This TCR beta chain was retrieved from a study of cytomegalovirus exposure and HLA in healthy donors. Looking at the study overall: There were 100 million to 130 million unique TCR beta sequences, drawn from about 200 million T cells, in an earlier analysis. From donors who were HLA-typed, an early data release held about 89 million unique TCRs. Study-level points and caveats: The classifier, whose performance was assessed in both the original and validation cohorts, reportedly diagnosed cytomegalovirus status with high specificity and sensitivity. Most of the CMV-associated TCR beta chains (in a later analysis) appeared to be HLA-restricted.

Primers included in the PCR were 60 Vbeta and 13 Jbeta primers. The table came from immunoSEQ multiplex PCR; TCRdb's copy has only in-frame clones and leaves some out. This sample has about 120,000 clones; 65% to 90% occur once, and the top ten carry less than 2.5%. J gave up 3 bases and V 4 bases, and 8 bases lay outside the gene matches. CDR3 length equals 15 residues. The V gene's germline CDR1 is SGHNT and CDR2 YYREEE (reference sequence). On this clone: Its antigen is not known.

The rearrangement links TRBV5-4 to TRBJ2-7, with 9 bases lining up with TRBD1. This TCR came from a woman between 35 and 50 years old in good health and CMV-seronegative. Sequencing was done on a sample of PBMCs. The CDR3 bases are TGTGCCAGCAGCCCTAACAGGGGGCCGTACTACGAGCAGTACTTC. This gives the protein CASSPNRGPYYEQYF.